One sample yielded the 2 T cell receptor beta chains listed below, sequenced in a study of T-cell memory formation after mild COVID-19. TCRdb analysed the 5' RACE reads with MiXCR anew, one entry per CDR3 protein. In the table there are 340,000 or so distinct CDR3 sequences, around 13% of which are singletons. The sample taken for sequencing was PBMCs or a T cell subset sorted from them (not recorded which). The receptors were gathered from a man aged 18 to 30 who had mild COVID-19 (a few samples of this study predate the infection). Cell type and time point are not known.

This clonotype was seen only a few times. CDR3 in amino acids: CSVDRRDHYGYTF. The DNA of the CDR3 is TGCAGCGTTGACCGCCGGGACCATTATGGCTACACCTTC. This sequence joins TRBV29-1 and TRBJ1-2; weak D call: TRBD1 (5 bases). Germline CDR1 reads SQVTM; CDR2 reads ANQGSEA. The CDR3 sequence is 13 residues long. The V end was cut by 3 bases, the J end by 5 bases, with 13 bases between.

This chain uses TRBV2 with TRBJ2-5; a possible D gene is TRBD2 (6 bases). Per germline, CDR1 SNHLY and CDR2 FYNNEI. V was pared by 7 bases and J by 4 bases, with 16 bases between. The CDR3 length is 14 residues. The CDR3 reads CASNPVGGVETQYF. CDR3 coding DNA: TGTGCCAGCAACCCGGTCGGCGGGGTAGAGACCCAGTACTTC.